The sequence of this T cell receptor beta chain was determined in a study of CD8 T cells in ankylosing spondylitis. Whole-study findings and limits: Clones tied to disease were said to be significantly enriched in matched ankylosing spondylitis synovial fluid.

TCRdb recomputed calls from the 5' RACE reads with MiXCR, one row per CDR3 protein. This table holds 250,000 or so distinct CDR3 sequences, about 10% found once. On this clonotype itself: The antigen is not known.

With 0 bases removed from V and 5 bases from J, the gap between germline ends came to 11 bases. CDR3 size: 15 residues. Germline lookup yields CDR1 LNHDA and CDR2 SQIVND (reference sequence). What was sequenced was blood, either unsorted or a sorted T cell fraction (not recorded which). The sequence was obtained from a male donor with ankylosing spondylitis or in good health (not recorded which). The chain combines TRBV19 with TRBJ1-5; possibly TRBD1 for D (6 bases). CDR3 sequence (DNA): TGTGCCAGTAGTATAGAAAGAGGGGGGCATCAGCCCCAGCATTTT. This encodes CASSIERGGHQPQHF.